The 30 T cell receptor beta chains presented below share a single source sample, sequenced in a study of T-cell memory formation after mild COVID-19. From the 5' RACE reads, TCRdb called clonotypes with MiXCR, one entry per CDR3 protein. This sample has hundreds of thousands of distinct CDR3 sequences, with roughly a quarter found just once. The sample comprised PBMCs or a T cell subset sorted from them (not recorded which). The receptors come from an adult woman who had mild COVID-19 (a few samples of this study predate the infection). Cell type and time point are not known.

The chain's CDR3 is CSVGGLEREAFF. The CDR3 DNA reads as TGCAGCGTTGGAGGGCTCGAGCGAGAGGCTTTCTTT. The rearrangement uses TRBV29-1 and TRBJ1-1; D is unresolved. In germline, CDR1 is SQVTM, CDR2 ANQGSEA. CDR3 length: 12 residues. V was clipped by 4 bases and J by 11 bases, with 17 bases between them.

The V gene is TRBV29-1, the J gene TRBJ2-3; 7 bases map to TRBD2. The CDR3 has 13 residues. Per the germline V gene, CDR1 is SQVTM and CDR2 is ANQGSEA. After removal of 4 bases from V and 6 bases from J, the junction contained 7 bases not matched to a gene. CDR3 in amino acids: CSVAPPLADTQYF. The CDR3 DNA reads TGCAGCGTTGCCCCTCCACTAGCGGATACGCAGTATTTT.

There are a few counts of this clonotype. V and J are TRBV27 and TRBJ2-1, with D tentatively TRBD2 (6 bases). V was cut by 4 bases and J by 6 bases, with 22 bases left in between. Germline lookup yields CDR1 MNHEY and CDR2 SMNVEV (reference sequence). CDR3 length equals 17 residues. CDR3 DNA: TGTGCCAGCAGTTGGCTAAGCACGGGAGTAGGGTCCAATGAGCAGTTCTTC. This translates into CASSWLSTGVGSNEQFF.

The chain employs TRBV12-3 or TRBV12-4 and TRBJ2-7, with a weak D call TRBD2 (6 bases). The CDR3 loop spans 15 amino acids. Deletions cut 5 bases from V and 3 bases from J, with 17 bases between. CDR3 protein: CASSLLGLGDYEQYF. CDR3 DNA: TGTGCCAGCAGTCTACTGGGACTTGGGGACTACGAGCAGTACTTC.

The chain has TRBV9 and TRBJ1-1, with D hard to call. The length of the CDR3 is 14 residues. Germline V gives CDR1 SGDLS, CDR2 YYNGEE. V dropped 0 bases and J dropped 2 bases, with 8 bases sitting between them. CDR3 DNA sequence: TGTGCCAGCAGCGTAGGCGGTTATAACACTGAAGCTTTCTTT. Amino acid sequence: CASSVGGYNTEAFF.

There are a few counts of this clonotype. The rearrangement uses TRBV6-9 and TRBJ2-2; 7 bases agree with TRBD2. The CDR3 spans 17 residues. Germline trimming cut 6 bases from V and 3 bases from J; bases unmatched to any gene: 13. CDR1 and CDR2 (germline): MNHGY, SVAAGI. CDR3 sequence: CASRTRHRGRDTGELFF. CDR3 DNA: TGTGCCAGCAGAACTCGACACCGAGGGAGGGACACCGGGGAGCTGTTTTTT.

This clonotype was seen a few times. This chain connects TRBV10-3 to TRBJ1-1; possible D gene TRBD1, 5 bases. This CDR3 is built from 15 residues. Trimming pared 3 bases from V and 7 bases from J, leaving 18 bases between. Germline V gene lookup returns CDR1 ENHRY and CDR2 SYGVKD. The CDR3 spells CAISEVDWGKSEAFF. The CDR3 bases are TGTGCCATCAGTGAAGTCGACTGGGGCAAGAGTGAAGCTTTCTTT.

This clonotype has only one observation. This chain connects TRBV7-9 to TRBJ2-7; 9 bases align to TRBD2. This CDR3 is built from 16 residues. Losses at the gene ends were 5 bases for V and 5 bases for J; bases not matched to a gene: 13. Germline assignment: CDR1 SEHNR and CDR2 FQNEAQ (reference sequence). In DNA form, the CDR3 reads TGTGCCAGCAGCCCCAAGGGTCTAGCGGGATGGCACGAGCAGTACTTC. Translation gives CASSPKGLAGWHEQYF.

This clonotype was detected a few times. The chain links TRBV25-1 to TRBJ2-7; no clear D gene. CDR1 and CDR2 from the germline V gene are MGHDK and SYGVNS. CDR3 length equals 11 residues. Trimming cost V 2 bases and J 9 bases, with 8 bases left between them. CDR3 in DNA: TGTGCCAGCAGTGAAGGGGTCGGGCAGTACTTC. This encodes CASSEGVGQYF.

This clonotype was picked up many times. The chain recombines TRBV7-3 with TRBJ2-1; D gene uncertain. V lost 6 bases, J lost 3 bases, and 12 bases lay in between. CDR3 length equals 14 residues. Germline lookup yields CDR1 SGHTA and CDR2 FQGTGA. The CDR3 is CASSPGSGYNEQFF. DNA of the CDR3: TGTGCCAGCAGTCCCGGGTCAGGCTACAATGAGCAGTTCTTC.

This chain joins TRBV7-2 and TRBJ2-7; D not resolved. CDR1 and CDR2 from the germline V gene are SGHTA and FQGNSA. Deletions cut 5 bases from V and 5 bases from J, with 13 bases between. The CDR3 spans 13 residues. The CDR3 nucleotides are TGTGCCAGCAGCCAAAAGCCGGGTCACGAGCAGTACTTC. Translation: CASSQKPGHEQYF.

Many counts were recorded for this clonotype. CDR3 residues: CASSRDYTDTQYF. In DNA, the CDR3 is TGTGCCAGCAGCAGGGACTACACAGATACGCAGTATTTT. The chain employs TRBV6-5 and TRBJ2-3; 7 bases agree with TRBD2. The length of the CDR3 is 13 residues. Germline trimming cut 6 bases from V and 2 bases from J; bases unmatched to any gene: 2. CDR1 and CDR2 (germline): MNHEY, SVGAGI.

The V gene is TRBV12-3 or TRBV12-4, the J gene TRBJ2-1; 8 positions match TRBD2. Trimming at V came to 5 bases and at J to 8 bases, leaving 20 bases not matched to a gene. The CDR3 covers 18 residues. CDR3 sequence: CASSLQAEIAGRVDEQFF. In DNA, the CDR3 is TGTGCCAGCAGTCTCCAGGCCGAAATAGCGGGGCGGGTCGATGAGCAGTTCTTC.

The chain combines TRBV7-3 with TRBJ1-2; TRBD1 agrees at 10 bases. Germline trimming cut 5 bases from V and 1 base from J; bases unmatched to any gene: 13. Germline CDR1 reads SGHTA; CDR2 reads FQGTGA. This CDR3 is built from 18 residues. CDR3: CASSPSTGGAADNYGYTF. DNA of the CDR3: TGTGCCAGCAGCCCCTCGACAGGGGGCGCGGCAGATAACTATGGCTACACCTTC.

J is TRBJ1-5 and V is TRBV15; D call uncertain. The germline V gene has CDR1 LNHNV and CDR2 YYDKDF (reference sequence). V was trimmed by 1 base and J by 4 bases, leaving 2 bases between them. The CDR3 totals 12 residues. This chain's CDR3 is CATSRVNQPQHF. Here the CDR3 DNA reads TGTGCCACCAGCAGAGTTAATCAGCCCCAGCATTTT.

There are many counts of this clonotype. The CDR3 region has the DNA TGCGCCAGCAGCTTTCACCCCGTGGGGGCGGGGGAGCAGTACTTC. Translating gives CASSFHPVGAGEQYF. The J gene is TRBJ2-7, the V gene TRBV4-1, with D perhaps being TRBD1 or TRBD2 (6 bases each). This CDR3 spans 15 amino acids. V was clipped by 5 bases and J by 7 bases, with 21 bases between them. Per the germline V gene, CDR1 is MGHRA and CDR2 is YSYEKL.

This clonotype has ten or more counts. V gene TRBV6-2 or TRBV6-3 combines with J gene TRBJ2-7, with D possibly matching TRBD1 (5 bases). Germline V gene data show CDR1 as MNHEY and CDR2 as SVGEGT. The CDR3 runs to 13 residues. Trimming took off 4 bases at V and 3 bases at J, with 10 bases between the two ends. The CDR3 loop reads CASSFTDSYEQYF. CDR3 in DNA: TGTGCCAGCAGTTTCACCGACAGCTACGAGCAGTACTTC.

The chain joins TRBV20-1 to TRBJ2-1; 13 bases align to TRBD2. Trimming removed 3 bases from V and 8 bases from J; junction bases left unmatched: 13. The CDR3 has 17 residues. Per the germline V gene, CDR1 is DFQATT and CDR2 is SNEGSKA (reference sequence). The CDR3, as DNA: TGCAGTGCTAGGGGGACTAGCGGGGCGGTGAGGTCATATGAGCAGTTCTTC. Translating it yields CSARGTSGAVRSYEQFF.

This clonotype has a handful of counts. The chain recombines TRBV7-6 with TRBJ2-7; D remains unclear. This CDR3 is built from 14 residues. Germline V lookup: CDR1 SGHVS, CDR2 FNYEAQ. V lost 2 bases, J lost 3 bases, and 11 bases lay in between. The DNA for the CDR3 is TGTGCCAGCAGCTTAAACAGAGAGAACTACGAGCAGTACTTC. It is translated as CASSLNRENYEQYF.

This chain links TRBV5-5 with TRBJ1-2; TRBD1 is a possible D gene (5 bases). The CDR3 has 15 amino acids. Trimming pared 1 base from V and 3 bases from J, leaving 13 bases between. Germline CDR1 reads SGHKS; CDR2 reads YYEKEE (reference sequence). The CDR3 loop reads CASSLRGLVDYGYTF. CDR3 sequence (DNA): TGTGCCAGCAGCTTGCGGGGACTCGTCGACTATGGCTACACCTTC.

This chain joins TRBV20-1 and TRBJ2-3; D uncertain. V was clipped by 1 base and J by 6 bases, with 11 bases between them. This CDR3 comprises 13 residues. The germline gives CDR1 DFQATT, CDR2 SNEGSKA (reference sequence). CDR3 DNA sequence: TGCAGTGCTAGAGCCCTATTGCGGGATACGCAGTATTTT. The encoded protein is CSARALLRDTQYF.

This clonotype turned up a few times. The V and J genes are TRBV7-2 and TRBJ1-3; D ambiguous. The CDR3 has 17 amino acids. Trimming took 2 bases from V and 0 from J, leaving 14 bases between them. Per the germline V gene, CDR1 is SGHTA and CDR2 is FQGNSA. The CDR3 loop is CASSLQSKPNSGNTIYF. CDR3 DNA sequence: TGTGCCAGCAGCTTACAGAGCAAACCCAACTCTGGAAACACCATATATTTT.

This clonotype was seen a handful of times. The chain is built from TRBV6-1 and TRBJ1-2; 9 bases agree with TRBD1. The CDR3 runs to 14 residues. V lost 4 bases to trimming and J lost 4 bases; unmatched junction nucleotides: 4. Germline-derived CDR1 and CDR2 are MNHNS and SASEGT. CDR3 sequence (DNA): TGTGCCAGCAGTGGGGACAGGGCTCCCTATGGCTACACCTTC. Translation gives CASSGDRAPYGYTF.

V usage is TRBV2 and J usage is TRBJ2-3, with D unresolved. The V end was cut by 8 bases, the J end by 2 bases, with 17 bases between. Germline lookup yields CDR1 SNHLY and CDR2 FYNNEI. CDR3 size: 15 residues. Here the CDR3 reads CASSVPDGDTDTQYF. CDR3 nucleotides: TGTGCCAGCTCAGTACCGGACGGAGACACAGATACGCAGTATTTT.

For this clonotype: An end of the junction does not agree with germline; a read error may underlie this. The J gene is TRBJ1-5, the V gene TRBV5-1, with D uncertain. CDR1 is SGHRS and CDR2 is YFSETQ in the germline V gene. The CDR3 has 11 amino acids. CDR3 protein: CASSFFQPQHF. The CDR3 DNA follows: TGTGCCAGCAGCTTTTTTCAGCCCCAGCATTTT.

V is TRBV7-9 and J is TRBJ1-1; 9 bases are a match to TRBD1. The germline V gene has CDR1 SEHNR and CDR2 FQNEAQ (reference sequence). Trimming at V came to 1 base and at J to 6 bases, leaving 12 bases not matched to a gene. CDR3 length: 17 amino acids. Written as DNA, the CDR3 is TGTGCCAGCAGCTTAGAGGGGAGGGGGACAGGGATACCTGAAGCTTTCTTT. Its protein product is CASSLEGRGTGIPEAFF.

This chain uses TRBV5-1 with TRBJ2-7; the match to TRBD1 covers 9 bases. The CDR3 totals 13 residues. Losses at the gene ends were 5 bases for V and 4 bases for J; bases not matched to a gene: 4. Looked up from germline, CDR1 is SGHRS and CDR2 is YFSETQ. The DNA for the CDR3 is TGCGCCAGCAGGAGGACAGGGGATTACGAGCAGTACTTC. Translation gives CASRRTGDYEQYF.

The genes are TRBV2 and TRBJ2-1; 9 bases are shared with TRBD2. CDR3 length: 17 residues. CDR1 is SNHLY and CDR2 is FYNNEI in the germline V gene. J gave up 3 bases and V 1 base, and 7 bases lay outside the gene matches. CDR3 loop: CASSEEVAGEFYNEQFF. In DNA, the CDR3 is TGTGCCAGCAGTGAAGAGGTAGCGGGGGAGTTCTACAATGAGCAGTTCTTC.

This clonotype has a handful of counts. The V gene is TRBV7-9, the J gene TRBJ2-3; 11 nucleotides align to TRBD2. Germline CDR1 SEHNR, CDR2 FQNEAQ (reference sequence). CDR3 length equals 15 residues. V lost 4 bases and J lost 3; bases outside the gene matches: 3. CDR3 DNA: TGTGCCAGCAGCTCGGGACTAGCGGTGACAGATACGCAGTATTTT. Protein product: CASSSGLAVTDTQYF.

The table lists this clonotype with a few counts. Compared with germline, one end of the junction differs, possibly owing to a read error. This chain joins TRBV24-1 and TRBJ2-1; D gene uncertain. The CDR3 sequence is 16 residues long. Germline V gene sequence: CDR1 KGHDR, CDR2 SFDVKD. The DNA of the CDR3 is TGTGCCACCAGTGATTCCAGGCCTAACTCCTACAATGAGCAGCTCTTC. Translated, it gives CATSDSRPNSYNEQLF.